Following are 20 T cell receptor beta chains from one sample sequenced in a study of blood T cell repertoires in COVID-19. Assay used: immunoSEQ multiplex PCR; TCRdb lists only in-frame clones, some missing. The table records 160,000 or so clones, 80% of them present only once. The sample consisted of PBMCs or T cells enriched from blood (not recorded which). All receptors derive from a man in his forties or fifties who had recovered from COVID-19.

The J gene is TRBJ2-3, the V gene TRBV6-6; 8 bases match TRBD2. CDR1 and CDR2 from the germline V gene are MNHNY and SVGAGI (reference sequence). The length of the CDR3 is 14 residues. V lost 6 bases to trimming and J lost 0 bases; unmatched junction nucleotides: 2. The CDR3 loop is CASRAGDSTDTQYF. The CDR3 nucleotides read TGTGCCAGCAGAGCGGGGGACAGCACAGATACGCAGTATTTT.

The gene calls are TRBV10-1 and TRBJ2-5, with 9 positions matching TRBD1. In germline, CDR1 is WNHNN, CDR2 SYGVQD (reference sequence). The V and J ends lost 7 bases and 3 bases, in that order; junction bases with no gene match: 9. The CDR3 totals 15 residues. The CDR3 DNA reads TGCGCCAGCAACCGGGACAGGGTCAAGGAAGAGACCCAGTACTTC. This codes for CASNRDRVKEETQYF.

V usage is TRBV28 and J usage is TRBJ1-5; no clear D gene. V was pared by 4 bases and J by 5 bases, with 12 bases between. The germline gives CDR1 MDHEN, CDR2 SYDVKM. There are 14 residues in the CDR3. DNA of the CDR3: TGTGCCAGCAGTTCGCTCGGCGGATATCAGCCCCAGCATTTT. It codes for CASSSLGGYQPQHF.

The chain uses TRBV4-1 and TRBJ1-2, with 10 nucleotides matching TRBD1. Trimming removed 6 bases from V and 6 bases from J; junction bases left unmatched: 1. Germline values: CDR1 MGHRA, CDR2 YSYEKL. The CDR3 is 12 amino acids. CDR3 protein: CASRGTGDGYTF. The CDR3 nucleotides are TGCGCCAGCAGGGGGACAGGGGATGGCTACACCTTC.

This clone was counted between two and nine times. The J gene is TRBJ1-2, the V gene TRBV14, with 8 bases that match TRBD1. Trimming cost V 2 bases and J 5 bases; bases outside gene matches: 4. In germline, CDR1 is SGHDN, CDR2 FVKESK. The CDR3 runs to 14 residues. CDR3 in amino acids: CASSQQGAQYGYTF. CDR3 nucleotides: TGTGCCAGCAGCCAACAGGGGGCTCAGTATGGCTACACCTTC. Supplemented by reference TRBV14 and TRBJ1-2, the full variable domain reads EAGVTQFPSHSVIEKGQTVTLRCDPISGHDNLYWYRRVMGKEIKFLLHFVKESKQDESGMPNNRFLAERTGGTYSTLKVQPAELEDSGVYFCASSQQGAQYGYTFGSGTRLTVV.

A single count supports this clone. The rearrangement uses TRBV5-4 and TRBJ2-3, with 10 bases fitting TRBD2. This CDR3 has 16 amino acids. Unmatched junction bases numbered 10, after V lost 3 bases and J lost 6 bases. CDR1 and CDR2 (germline): SGHNT, YYREEE (reference sequence). The CDR3 DNA sequence: TGTGCCAGCAGCTACCCTGGGACTAGCGTTTTCGATACGCAGTATTTT. It yields the protein CASSYPGTSVFDTQYF. Full variable domain (remainder filled in from reference TRBV5-4 and TRBJ2-3): ETGVTQSPTHLIKTRGQQVTLRCSSQSGHNTVSWYQQALGQGPQFIFQYYREEENGRGNFPPRFSGLQFPNYSSELNVNALELDDSALYLCASSYPGTSVFDTQYFGPGTRLTVL.

CDR3 loop: CASSLGPGVTTYEQYF. The CDR3 nucleotides are TGTGCCAGCTCTCTAGGCCCCGGGGTAACGACCTACGAGCAGTACTTC. The rearrangement uses TRBV18 and TRBJ2-7; possible D gene TRBD2, 5 bases. The V and J ends lost 6 bases and 2 bases respectively, with 20 bases between them. Germline loops: CDR1 KGHSH, CDR2 LQKENI. The length of the CDR3 is 16 residues.

Written as DNA, the CDR3 is TGTGCCGCCCACGGGACAGGGAGCAACGAGCAGTACTTC. This encodes CAAHGTGSNEQYF. The rearrangement uses TRBV10-3 and TRBJ2-7; 9 bases match TRBD1. There are 13 residues in the CDR3. Per the germline V gene, CDR1 is ENHRY and CDR2 is SYGVKD. V lost 11 bases to trimming and J lost 5 bases; unmatched junction nucleotides: 10.

The rearrangement links TRBV27 to TRBJ2-3; TRBD2 agrees at 12 bases. In germline, CDR1 is MNHEY, CDR2 SMNVEV (reference sequence). V trimming: 6 bases; J trimming: 7 bases; junction bases outside the gene matches: 26. This CDR3 has 21 residues. DNA of the CDR3: TGTGCCAGCAGCCCGACAGGGGTTAAACTAGCGGGGGGCCCTCATTTGTATACGCAGTATTTT. Encoded protein: CASSPTGVKLAGGPHLYTQYF.

This clone was observed once. J is TRBJ2-7 and V is TRBV5-4; 11 nucleotides align to TRBD1. Germline CDR1 is SGHNT and CDR2 is YYREEE (reference sequence). Trimming at V came to 5 bases and at J to 1 base, leaving 5 bases not matched to a gene. This CDR3 is 15 amino acids long. CDR3: CASSWTGGLSYEQYF. In DNA, the CDR3 is TGTGCCAGCAGTTGGACAGGGGGCCTTTCCTACGAGCAGTACTTC. Filled out from reference TRBV5-4 and TRBJ2-7, the complete variable domain reads ETGVTQSPTHLIKTRGQQVTLRCSSQSGHNTVSWYQQALGQGPQFIFQYYREEENGRGNFPPRFSGLQFPNYSSELNVNALELDDSALYLCASSWTGGLSYEQYFGPGTRLTVT.

The J gene is TRBJ2-2, the V gene TRBV27; possible D gene TRBD1, 6 bases. Trimming stripped 5 bases from V and 3 bases from J, with 13 bases between. The germline CDR1 and CDR2 sequences are MNHEY and SMNVEV (reference sequence). This CDR3 has 15 amino acids. DNA of the CDR3: TGTGCCAGCAGTGTAGTACAGGGATACACCGGGGAGCTGTTTTTT. This gives the protein CASSVVQGYTGELFF.

The chain recombines TRBV19 with TRBJ1-2, with 7 nucleotides matching TRBD1. After removal of 6 bases from V and 3 bases from J, the junction contained 10 bases not matched to a gene. Germline V gene data show CDR1 as LNHDA and CDR2 as SQIVND (reference sequence). The CDR3 has 15 residues. This CDR3 is CASSAQGVGDYGYTF. For the CDR3, the DNA is TGTGCCAGTAGCGCCCAGGGGGTCGGGGACTATGGCTACACCTTC.

The chain is built from TRBV6-5 and TRBJ2-1; TRBD2 matches at 10 bases. Looked up from germline, CDR1 is MNHEY and CDR2 is SVGAGI. Germline trimming cut 6 bases from V and 6 bases from J; bases unmatched to any gene: 5. This CDR3 is built from 14 residues. The CDR3 region has the DNA TGTGCCAGCAGACGACTAGCGGGCTTCAATGAGCAGTTCTTC. This sequence encodes CASRRLAGFNEQFF.

The chain is built from TRBV5-1 and TRBJ1-1; 11 bases line up with TRBD1. CDR1 and CDR2 (germline): SGHRS, YFSETQ. This CDR3 comprises 15 residues. The ends lost 4 bases at V and 4 bases at J; junction bases unmatched: 6. The CDR3 loop is CASSPGQGVGTEAFF. For the CDR3, the DNA is TGCGCCAGCAGCCCGGGACAGGGGGTTGGCACTGAAGCTTTCTTT.

This chain uses TRBV3-1 (or the pseudogene TRBV3-2) with TRBJ1-2; no clear D. From germline, CDR1 is LGHDT and CDR2 YNNKEL (reference sequence). The V end was cut by 1 base, the J end by 4 bases, with 7 bases between. This CDR3 comprises 13 residues. In DNA form, the CDR3 reads TGTGCCAGCAGCCAAGCCAGTGTCTATGGCTACACCTTC. It encodes CASSQASVYGYTF.

This sequence joins TRBV9 and TRBJ2-1; 7 nucleotides line up with TRBD2. This CDR3 has 16 amino acids. Germline V gives CDR1 SGDLS, CDR2 YYNGEE. V shed 1 base and J 3 bases; nucleotides not matched to a gene: 7. The CDR3 DNA reads as TGTGCCAGCAGCGTATACGCGCTAGCGGACTACAATGAGCAGTTCTTC. Protein: CASSVYALADYNEQFF.

The chain joins TRBV7-8 to TRBJ1-2; a possible D gene is TRBD1 (5 bases). CDR1 SGHVS and CDR2 FQNEAQ come from the germline V gene. Between the trimmed V and J ends, which lost 4 bases and 4 bases, there was a span of 16 bases. This CDR3 is built from 15 residues. The CDR3 loop is CASSSVPPGGYGYTF. Here the CDR3 DNA reads TGTGCCAGCAGCTCCGTCCCGCCCGGGGGCTATGGCTACACCTTC. Drawing the rest from reference TRBV7-8 and TRBJ1-2, the complete variable domain is GAGVSQSPRYKVAKRGQDVALRCDPISGHVSLFWYQQALGQGPEFLTYFQNEAQLDKSGLPSDRFFAERPEGSVSTLKIQRTQQEDSAVYLCASSSVPPGGYGYTFGSGTRLTVV.

About this clone: The junction differs from germline at one of its ends, possibly a read error. The chain links TRBV7-9 to TRBJ2-6; perhaps TRBD2 as D (6 bases). Germline V gene data show CDR1 as SEHNR and CDR2 as FQNEAQ (reference sequence). The CDR3 consists of 15 residues. CDR3: CASSPPGPGGNVLTF. The CDR3 DNA follows: TGTGCCAGCAGCCCCCCCGGTCCCGGGGGCAACGTCCTGACTTTC.

The chain links TRBV10-3 to TRBJ2-1; 7 bases line up with TRBD2. The V gene end was trimmed by 3 bases and the J gene end by 9 bases; junction bases not matched to a gene: 5. CDR3 length: 13 residues. Germline lookup yields CDR1 ENHRY and CDR2 SYGVKD. Here the CDR3 reads CAISEGREVEQFF. CDR3 DNA: TGTGCCATCAGTGAAGGCCGGGAGGTTGAGCAGTTCTTC.

The chain has TRBV19 and TRBJ2-5; 7 nucleotides line up with TRBD2. Trimming at V came to 5 bases and at J to 2 bases, leaving 5 bases not matched to a gene. The CDR3 is 14 amino acids. Germline CDR1 and CDR2: LNHDA and SQIVND (reference sequence). The CDR3 region is CASSGSAGQETQYF. The CDR3 coding sequence is TGTGCCAGTAGTGGGTCAGCGGGACAAGAGACCCAGTACTTC.